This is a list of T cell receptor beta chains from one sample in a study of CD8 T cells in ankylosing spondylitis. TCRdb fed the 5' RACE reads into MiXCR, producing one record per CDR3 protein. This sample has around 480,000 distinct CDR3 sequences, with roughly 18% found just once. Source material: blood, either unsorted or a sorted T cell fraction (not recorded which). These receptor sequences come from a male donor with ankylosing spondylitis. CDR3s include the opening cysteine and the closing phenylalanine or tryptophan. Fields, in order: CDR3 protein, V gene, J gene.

CASMSQGGQPQHF	TRBV12-3/TRBV12-4	TRBJ1-5
CASSPGEGRRNTGELFF	TRBV5-1	TRBJ2-2
CSGSSGAKQETQYF	TRBV20-1	TRBJ2-5
CASSAQGETGELFF	TRBV7-3	TRBJ2-2
CASSYRTSGVNTGELFF	TRBV6-5	TRBJ2-2
CSAAAPKPRSGYTF	TRBV20-1	TRBJ1-2
CASSSNRLAGGVSEQFF	TRBV5-1	TRBJ2-1
CASNYRDEQFF	TRBV3-1	TRBJ2-1
CATQSGAANYGYTF	TRBV4-1	TRBJ1-2
CASSQPDHSGGTGELFF	TRBV5-6	TRBJ2-2